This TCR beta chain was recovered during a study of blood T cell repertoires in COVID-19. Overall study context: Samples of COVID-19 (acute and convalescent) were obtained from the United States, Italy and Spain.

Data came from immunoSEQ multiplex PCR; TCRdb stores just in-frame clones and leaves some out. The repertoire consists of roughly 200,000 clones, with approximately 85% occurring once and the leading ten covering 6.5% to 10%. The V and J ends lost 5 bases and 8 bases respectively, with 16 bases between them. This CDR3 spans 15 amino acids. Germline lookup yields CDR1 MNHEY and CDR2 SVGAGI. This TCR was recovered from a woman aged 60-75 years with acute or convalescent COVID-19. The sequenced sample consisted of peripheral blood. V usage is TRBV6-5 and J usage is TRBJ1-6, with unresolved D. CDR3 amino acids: CASSHATVGHSPLHF. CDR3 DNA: TGTGCCAGCAGTCACGCAACAGTGGGCCATTCACCCCTCCACTTT.